Given below is one T cell receptor (beta chain) in context. The data were taken from a study of monozygotic twins with inflammatory bowel disease. CDR1 SGHRS and CDR2 YFSETQ come from the germline V gene. CDR3 length: 16 residues. Reprocessing the 5' RACE reads, TCRdb reports a single entry for every CDR3 protein and omits DNA. This table holds some 150,000 distinct CDR3 sequences. Material for sequencing was blood. The chain couples TRBV5-1 to TRBJ2-4; TCRdb indicates TRBD1, and absent DNA this call remains unverified. This sequence was found in a human donor with ulcerative colitis or Crohn's disease, or a healthy co-twin of an affected twin (not recorded which). The CDR3 is CASSSPTGVEENIQYF.